Listed below are T cell receptor beta chains from one sample, sequenced in a study of T cell responses to AZD1222 COVID-19 vaccine. Only in-frame clones appear in the TCRdb table, and some are missing; sequencing was by immunoSEQ multiplex PCR. The sample comprises about 170,000 clones, 90% to 95% of which are singletons, and 2.6% rests with the top ten. The material sequenced was peripheral blood, taken on day 0 of AZD1222 vaccination. These receptor sequences come from an adult in good health. CDR3s include the opening cysteine and the closing phenylalanine or tryptophan. The order of the fields is V gene, J gene, CDR3 protein.

V gene: TRBV3-1/TRBV3-2; J gene: TRBJ2-7; CDR3 protein: CASTGEQPYEQYF
V gene: TRBV19; J gene: TRBJ1-4; CDR3 protein: CASRGLTGEKLFF
V gene: TRBV2; J gene: TRBJ2-3; CDR3 protein: CATGDQGGIDTQYF
V gene: TRBV29-1; J gene: TRBJ1-5; CDR3 protein: CSVSGTGANQPQHF
V gene: TRBV30; J gene: TRBJ2-5; CDR3 protein: CAWSVPSRDRGETQYF
V gene: TRBV29-1; J gene: TRBJ2-7; CDR3 protein: CSVDAGGYEQYF
V gene: TRBV7-8; J gene: TRBJ1-1; CDR3 protein: CASSLELGSTEAFF
V gene: TRBV5-6; J gene: TRBJ1-2; CDR3 protein: CASSPGAGSLIGYTF
V gene: TRBV18; J gene: TRBJ2-1; CDR3 protein: CASSRTSGSHEQFF
V gene: TRBV10-3; J gene: TRBJ1-1; CDR3 protein: CAISESGPGRNTEAFF
V gene: TRBV3-1/TRBV3-2; J gene: TRBJ1-2; CDR3 protein: CASSQDGVERGYGYTF
V gene: TRBV18; J gene: TRBJ2-5; CDR3 protein: CASSHQETQYF
V gene: TRBV7-9; J gene: TRBJ1-1; CDR3 protein: CASSFTRGYTEAFF
V gene: TRBV21-1; J gene: TRBJ2-5; CDR3 protein: CASSMTSGGPETQYF
V gene: TRBV11-3; J gene: TRBJ2-1; CDR3 protein: CASSPTSGRAPNEQFF
V gene: TRBV24-1; J gene: TRBJ2-1; CDR3 protein: CATSDASTGGDEQFF
V gene: TRBV6-5; J gene: TRBJ2-7; CDR3 protein: CASSTPGGAGEQYF
V gene: TRBV5-6; J gene: TRBJ1-1; CDR3 protein: CASSLRAPRRSGTEAFF
V gene: TRBV27; J gene: TRBJ2-5; CDR3 protein: CASSLQGARETQYF
V gene: TRBV2; J gene: TRBJ1-3; CDR3 protein: CASSEEGISGNTIYF
V gene: TRBV5-3; J gene: TRBJ1-2; CDR3 protein: CARSLDRARDYGYTF
V gene: TRBV15; J gene: TRBJ2-3; CDR3 protein: CATRVGIGGKRGGTDTQYF
V gene: TRBV5-8; J gene: TRBJ1-5; CDR3 protein: CASSLGRGGMQPQHF
V gene: TRBV19; J gene: TRBJ1-5; CDR3 protein: CASSIDFGQPQHF
V gene: TRBV12-5; J gene: TRBJ2-1; CDR3 protein: CASGSTDRENEQFF
V gene: TRBV11-2; J gene: TRBJ2-7; CDR3 protein: CASSLTSGPYEQYF
V gene: TRBV7-9; J gene: TRBJ1-1; CDR3 protein: CASSPGAPEAFF
V gene: TRBV11-2; J gene: TRBJ1-2; CDR3 protein: CASSATLGGYTF
V gene: TRBV11-2; J gene: TRBJ1-2; CDR3 protein: CASSLDLPGTRYGYTF
V gene: TRBV5-5; J gene: TRBJ2-1; CDR3 protein: CASSLVGRPYNEQFF
V gene: TRBV12-3/TRBV12-4; J gene: TRBJ2-3; CDR3 protein: CASSFSPDTQYF
V gene: TRBV19; J gene: TRBJ1-5; CDR3 protein: CASSPGPIANQPQHF
V gene: TRBV10-3; J gene: TRBJ2-7; CDR3 protein: CAISESGMGYEQYF
V gene: TRBV5-6; J gene: TRBJ2-5; CDR3 protein: CASSVGTEQETQYF
V gene: TRBV6-1; J gene: TRBJ2-7; CDR3 protein: CASSDGLADYEQYF